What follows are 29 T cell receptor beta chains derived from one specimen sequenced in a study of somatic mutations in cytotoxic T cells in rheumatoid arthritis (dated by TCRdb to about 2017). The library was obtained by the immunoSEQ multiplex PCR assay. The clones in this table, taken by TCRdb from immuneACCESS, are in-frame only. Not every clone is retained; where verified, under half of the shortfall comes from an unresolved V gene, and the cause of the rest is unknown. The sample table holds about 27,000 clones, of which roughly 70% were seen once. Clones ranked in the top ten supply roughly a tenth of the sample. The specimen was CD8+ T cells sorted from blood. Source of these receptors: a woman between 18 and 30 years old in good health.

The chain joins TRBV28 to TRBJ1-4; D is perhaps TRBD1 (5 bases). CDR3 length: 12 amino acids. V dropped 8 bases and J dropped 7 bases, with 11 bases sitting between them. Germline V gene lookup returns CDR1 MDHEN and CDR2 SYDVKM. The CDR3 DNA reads TGTGCCAGCGGCCAGGGAGGTGAAAAACTGTTTTTT. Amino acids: CASGQGGEKLFF.

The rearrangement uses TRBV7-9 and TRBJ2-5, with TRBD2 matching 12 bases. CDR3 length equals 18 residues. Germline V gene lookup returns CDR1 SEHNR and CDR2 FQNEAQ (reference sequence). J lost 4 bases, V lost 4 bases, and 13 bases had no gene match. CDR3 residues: CASSSPEASGRARETQYF. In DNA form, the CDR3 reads TGTGCCAGCAGCTCACCGGAGGCTAGCGGGAGGGCCAGAGAGACCCAGTACTTC.

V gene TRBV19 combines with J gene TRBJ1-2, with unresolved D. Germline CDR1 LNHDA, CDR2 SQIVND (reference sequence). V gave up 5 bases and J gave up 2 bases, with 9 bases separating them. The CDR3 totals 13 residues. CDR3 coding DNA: TGTGCCAGTAGTTGGACCGCGAACTATGGCTACACCTTC. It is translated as CASSWTANYGYTF. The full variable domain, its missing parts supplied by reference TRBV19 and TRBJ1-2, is DGGITQSPKYLFRKEGQNVTLSCEQNLNHDAMYWYRQDPGQGLRLIYYSQIVNDFQKGDIAEGYSVSREKKESFPLTVTSAQKNPTAFYLCASSWTANYGYTFGSGTRLTVV.

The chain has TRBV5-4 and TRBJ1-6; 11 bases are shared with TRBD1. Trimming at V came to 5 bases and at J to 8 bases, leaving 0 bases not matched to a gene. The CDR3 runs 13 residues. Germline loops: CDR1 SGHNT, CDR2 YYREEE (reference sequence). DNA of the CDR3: TGTGCCAGCAGGGGACAGGGGGATTCACCCCTCCACTTT. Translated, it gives CASRGQGDSPLHF.

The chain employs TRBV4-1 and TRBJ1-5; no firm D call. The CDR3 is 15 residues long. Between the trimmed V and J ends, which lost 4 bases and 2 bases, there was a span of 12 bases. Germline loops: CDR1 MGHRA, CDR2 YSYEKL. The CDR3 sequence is CASSPDGVGNQPQHF. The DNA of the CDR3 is TGCGCCAGCAGCCCTGACGGGGTTGGCAATCAGCCCCAGCATTTT.

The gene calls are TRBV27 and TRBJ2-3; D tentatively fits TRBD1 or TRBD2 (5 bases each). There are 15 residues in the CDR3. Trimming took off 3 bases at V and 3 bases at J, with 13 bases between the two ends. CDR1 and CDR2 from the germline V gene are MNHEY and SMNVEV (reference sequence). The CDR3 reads CASSFSGTPTDTQYF. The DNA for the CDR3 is TGTGCCAGCAGTTTTTCCGGGACCCCAACAGATACGCAGTATTTT.

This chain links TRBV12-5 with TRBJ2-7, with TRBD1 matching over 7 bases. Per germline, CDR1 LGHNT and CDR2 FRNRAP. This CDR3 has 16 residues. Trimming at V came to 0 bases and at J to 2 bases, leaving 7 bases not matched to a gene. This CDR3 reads CASGLVPGTATYEQYF. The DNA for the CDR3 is TGTGCTAGTGGTTTGGTACCCGGGACAGCAACCTACGAGCAGTACTTC.

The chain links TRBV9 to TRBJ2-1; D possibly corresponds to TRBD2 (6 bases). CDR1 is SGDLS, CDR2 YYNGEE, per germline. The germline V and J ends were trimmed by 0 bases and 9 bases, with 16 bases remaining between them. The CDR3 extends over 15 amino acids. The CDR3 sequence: CASSVGREGGVEQFF. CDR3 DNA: TGTGCCAGCAGCGTAGGGAGAGAAGGAGGGGTTGAGCAGTTCTTC.

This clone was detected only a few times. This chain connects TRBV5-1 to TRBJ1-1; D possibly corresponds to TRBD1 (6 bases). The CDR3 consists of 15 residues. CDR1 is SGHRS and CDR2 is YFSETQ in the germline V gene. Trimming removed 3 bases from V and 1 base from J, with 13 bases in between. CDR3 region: CASSWNREGNTEAFF. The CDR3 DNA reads TGCGCCAGCAGCTGGAACAGGGAAGGGAACACTGAAGCTTTCTTT.

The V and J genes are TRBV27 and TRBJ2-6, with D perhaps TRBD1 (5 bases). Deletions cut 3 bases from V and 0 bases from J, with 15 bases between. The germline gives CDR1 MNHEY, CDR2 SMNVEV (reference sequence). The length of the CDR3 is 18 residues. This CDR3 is CASSLGPGAFSGANVLTF. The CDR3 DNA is TGTGCCAGCAGTTTGGGGCCTGGGGCCTTCTCTGGGGCCAACGTCCTGACTTTC.

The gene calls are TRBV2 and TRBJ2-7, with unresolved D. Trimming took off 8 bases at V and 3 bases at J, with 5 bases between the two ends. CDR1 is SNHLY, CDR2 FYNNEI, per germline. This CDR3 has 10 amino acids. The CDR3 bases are TGTGCCAGCTCAAACTACGAGCAGTACGTC. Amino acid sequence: CASSNYEQYV.

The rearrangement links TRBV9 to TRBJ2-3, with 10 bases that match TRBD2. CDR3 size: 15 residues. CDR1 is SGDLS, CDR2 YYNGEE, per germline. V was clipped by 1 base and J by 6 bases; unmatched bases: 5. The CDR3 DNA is TGTGCCAGCAGCGTAATGTCTAGCGGGAGCGATACGCAGTATTTT. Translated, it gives CASSVMSSGSDTQYF.

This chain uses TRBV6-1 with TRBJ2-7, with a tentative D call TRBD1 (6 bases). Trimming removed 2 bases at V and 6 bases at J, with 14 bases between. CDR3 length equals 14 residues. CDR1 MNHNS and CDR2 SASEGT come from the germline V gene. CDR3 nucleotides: TGTGCCAGCAGTGAATTGGGGGCCGTCGGCGAGCAGTACTTC. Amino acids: CASSELGAVGEQYF.

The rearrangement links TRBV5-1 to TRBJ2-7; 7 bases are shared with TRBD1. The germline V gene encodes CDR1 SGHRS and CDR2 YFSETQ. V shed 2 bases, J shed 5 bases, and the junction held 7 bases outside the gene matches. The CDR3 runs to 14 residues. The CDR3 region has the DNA TGCGCCAGCAGCTTTGAGACAGGGTTCAACGAGCAGTACTTC. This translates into CASSFETGFNEQYF.

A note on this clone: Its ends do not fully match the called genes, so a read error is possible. In DNA, the CDR3 is TGTGCCAGCAGCCAGGGATCCTACGAGCGGTACTTC. Its protein is CASSQGSYERYF. The chain carries TRBV5-4 and TRBJ2-7; D may be TRBD1 (5 bases). The germline V gene has CDR1 SGHNT and CDR2 YYREEE (reference sequence). This CDR3 has 12 amino acids.

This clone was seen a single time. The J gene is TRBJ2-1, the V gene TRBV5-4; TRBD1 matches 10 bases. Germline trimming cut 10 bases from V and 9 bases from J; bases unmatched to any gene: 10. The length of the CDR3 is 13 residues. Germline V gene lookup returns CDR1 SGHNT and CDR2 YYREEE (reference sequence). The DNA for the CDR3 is TGTGCCTCGATCGGGACAGGGGCTTCTGAGCAGTTCTTC. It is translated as CASIGTGASEQFF.

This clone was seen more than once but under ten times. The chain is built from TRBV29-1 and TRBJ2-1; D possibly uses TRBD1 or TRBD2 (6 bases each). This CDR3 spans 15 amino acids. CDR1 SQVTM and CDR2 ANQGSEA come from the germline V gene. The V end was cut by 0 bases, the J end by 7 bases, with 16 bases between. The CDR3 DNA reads TGCAGCGTTGAAGACTGGGGGCGGGATGGGAATGAGCAGTTCTTC. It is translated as CSVEDWGRDGNEQFF.

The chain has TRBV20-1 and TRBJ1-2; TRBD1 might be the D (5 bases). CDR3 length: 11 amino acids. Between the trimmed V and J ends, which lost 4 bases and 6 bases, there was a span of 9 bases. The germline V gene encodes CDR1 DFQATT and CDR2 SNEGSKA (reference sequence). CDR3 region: CSATVGDGYTF. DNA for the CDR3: TGCAGTGCTACCGTGGGGGATGGCTACACCTTC.

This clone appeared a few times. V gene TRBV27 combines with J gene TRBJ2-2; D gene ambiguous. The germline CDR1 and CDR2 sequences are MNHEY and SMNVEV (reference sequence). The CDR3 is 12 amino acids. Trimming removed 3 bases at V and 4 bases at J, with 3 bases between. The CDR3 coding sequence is TGTGCCAGCAGTTTCCCCACCGGGGAGCTGTTTTTT. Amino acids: CASSFPTGELFF.

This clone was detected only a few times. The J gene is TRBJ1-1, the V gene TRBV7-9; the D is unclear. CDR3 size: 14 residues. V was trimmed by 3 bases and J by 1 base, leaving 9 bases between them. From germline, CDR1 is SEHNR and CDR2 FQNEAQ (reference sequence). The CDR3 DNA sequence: TGTGCCAGCAGCTTGCTGGGCACGAACACTGAAGCTTTCTTT. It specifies CASSLLGTNTEAFF. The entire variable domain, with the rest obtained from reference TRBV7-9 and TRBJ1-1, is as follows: DTGVSQNPRHKITKRGQNVTFRCDPISEHNRLYWYRQTLGQGPEFLTYFQNEAQLEKSRLLSDRFSAERPKGSFSTLEIQRTEQGDSAMYLCASSLLGTNTEAFFGQGTRLTVV.

CDR3 sequence reads: CASSQAGQALAPLHF. CDR3 nucleotide sequence: TGCGCCAGCAGCCAAGCCGGACAGGCTCTCGCACCCCTCCACTTT. The chain employs TRBV4-1 and TRBJ1-6; 7 bases fit TRBD1. The CDR3 runs 15 residues. Germline CDR1 reads MGHRA; CDR2 reads YSYEKL. Trimming took 1 base from V and 11 from J; bases not matched to a gene: 8.

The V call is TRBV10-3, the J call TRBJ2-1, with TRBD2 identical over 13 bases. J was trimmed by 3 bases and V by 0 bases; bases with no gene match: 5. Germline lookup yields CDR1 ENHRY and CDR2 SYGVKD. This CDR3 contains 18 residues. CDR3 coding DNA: TGTGCCATCAGTGAGTCGACTAGCGGGGGGCATCTCTACAATGAGCAGTTCTTC. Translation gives CAISESTSGGHLYNEQFF.

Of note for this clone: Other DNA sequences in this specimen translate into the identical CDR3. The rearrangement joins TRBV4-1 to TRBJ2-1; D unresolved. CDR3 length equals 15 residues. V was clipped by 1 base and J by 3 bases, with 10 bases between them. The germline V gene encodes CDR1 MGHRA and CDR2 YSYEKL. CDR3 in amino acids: CASSQGPGGYNEQFF. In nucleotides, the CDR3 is TGCGCCAGCAGCCAAGGACCCGGTGGCTACAATGAGCAGTTCTTC.

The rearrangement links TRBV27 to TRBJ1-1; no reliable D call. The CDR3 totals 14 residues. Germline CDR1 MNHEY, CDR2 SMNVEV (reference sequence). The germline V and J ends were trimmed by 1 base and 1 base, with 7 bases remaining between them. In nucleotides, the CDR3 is TGTGCCAGCAGTTTATACGCGGGGAACACTGAAGCTTTCTTT. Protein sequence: CASSLYAGNTEAFF.

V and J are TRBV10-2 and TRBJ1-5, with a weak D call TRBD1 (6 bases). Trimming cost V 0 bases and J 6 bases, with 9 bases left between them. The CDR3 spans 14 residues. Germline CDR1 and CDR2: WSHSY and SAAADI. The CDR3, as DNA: TGCGCCAGCAGTGAGTCAAAGGGGGGTCAGCCCCAGCATTTT. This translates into CASSESKGGQPQHF.

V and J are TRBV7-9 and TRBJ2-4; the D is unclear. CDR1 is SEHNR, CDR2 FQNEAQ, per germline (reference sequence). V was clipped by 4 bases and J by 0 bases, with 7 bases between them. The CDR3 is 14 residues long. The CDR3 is CASSSNLAKNIQYF. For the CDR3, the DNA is TGTGCCAGCAGCTCTAACCTAGCCAAAAACATTCAGTACTTC.

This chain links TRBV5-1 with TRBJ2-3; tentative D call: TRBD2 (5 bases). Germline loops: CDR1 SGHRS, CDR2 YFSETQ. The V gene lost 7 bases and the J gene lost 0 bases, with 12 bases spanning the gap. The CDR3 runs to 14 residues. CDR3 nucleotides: TGCGCCAGCTTGGAGGCGAGTAGCACAGATACGCAGTATTTT. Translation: CASLEASSTDTQYF.

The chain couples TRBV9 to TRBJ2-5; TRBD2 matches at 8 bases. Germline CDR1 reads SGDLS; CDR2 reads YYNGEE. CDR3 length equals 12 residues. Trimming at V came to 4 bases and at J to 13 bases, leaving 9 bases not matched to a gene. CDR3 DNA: TGTGCCAGCAGCTCTTTAGCGGGGTTCCGGTACTTC. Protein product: CASSSLAGFRYF.

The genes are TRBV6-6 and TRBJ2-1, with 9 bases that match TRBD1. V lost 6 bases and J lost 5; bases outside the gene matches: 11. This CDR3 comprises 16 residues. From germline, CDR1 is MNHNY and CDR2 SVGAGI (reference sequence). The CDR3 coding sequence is TGTGCCAGCAGGCCTCCGGGACAGGGTAAGGACAATGAGCAGTTCTTC. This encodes CASRPPGQGKDNEQFF.